This TCR beta chain was sequenced during a study of shared clonotypes between healthy human individuals. Healthy HIV-negative adults without recent acute infections or vaccinations served as donors. Only in-frame clones appear in the TCRdb table, and some are missing; sequencing was by immunoSEQ multiplex PCR. This sample carries around 1,100,000 clones, 70% to 80% of them seen once, and the ten largest clones take roughly 0.82%. Specimen: memory CD4+ T cells from PBMCs. Subset specified: CD45RA-negative fraction. The source of this sequence is a man aged 18 to 29 in good health. Some clones in this sample may be carry-over from other donors' samples.

CDR3 nucleotides: TGTGCCAGCAGTGTCCCAGCGGACGGATCCTACGAGCAGTACTTC. The encoded protein is CASSVPADGSYEQYF. V and J are TRBV28 and TRBJ2-7, with a possible D match to TRBD2 (5 bases). V lost 5 bases, J lost 1 base, and 15 bases lay in between. CDR3 length: 15 amino acids. Germline V gene lookup returns CDR1 MDHEN and CDR2 SYDVKM.